This entry lists 2 T cell receptor beta chains sequenced from one sample in a study of blood T cell repertoires in COVID-19. Produced via immunoSEQ multiplex PCR; TCRdb's table is partial and in-frame only. The sample comprises 20,000 to 30,000 clones, nearly 90% of which are singletons, and 1.5% to 2% rests with the top ten. Material for sequencing was peripheral blood. Every receptor here comes from a woman aged 60-75 years with active COVID-19.

This chain joins TRBV5-1 and TRBJ2-7; 9 positions match TRBD2. CDR3 size: 16 residues. The trim removed 1 base at V and 1 base at J, leaving 6 bases unmatched. The germline gives CDR1 SGHRS, CDR2 YFSETQ. For the CDR3, the DNA is TGCGCCAGCAGCTTGTGGGCGGGAGGGCCTTCCTACGAGCAGTACTTC. This encodes CASSLWAGGPSYEQYF.

The chain recombines TRBV28 with TRBJ1-2; the match to TRBD1 covers 10 bases. There are 13 residues in the CDR3. Germline V gene sequence: CDR1 MDHEN, CDR2 SYDVKM. J gave up 8 bases and V 4 bases, and 4 bases lay outside the gene matches. CDR3 nucleotides: TGTGCCAGCAGTTCGGGACAGGGGAGCGGCTACACCTTC. Its protein product is CASSSGQGSGYTF.